This TCR beta chain was sequenced during a study of response to subunit inactivated influenza vaccine. Via MiXCR, TCRdb re-called the RT-PCR reads, giving one row per CDR3 protein. Of under 750,000 distinct CDR3 sequences listed, approximately 12% are singletons. The study's findings and limits: Few new T cells, the authors suggested, are recruited by each seasonal influenza vaccination.

Looked up from germline, CDR1 is SGHTA and CDR2 is FQGNSA. CDR3 length: 14 residues. Trimming shortened V by 10 bases and J by 1 base, and 15 bases separated the two germline ends. In this sample, this clonotype turned up a few times. Its antigen is unknown. The sample consisted of PBMCs from blood, taken on the day of vaccination. This sequence originates from a man in his fifties or sixties who received an inactivated influenza vaccine. V gene TRBV7-2 combines with J gene TRBJ2-3, with D tentatively TRBD2 (5 bases). The CDR3 region is CATTPGDGTDTQYF. DNA for the CDR3: TGTGCCACTACGCCCGGGGATGGCACAGATACGCAGTATTTT.